This TCR beta chain emerged from a study of beta chain features in type 1 diabetes. Study-wide findings and caveats: The study found moderately but significantly shorter TCRB CDR3s in all four CD4+ subsets of Type 1 diabetes patients.

The study reverse transcribed the entire isolated RNA, so it sequenced expressed TCRB transcripts. Clones were sequenced by immunoSEQ multiplex PCR, and TCRdb holds only the in-frame ones, with some missing. In the table there are 150,000 to 200,000 clones, 63% of which are singletons. Remarks on this clone: Its target is not known.

Trimming left V 0 bases short and J 5 bases short, with 5 bases between. CDR1 ENHRY and CDR2 SYGVKD come from the germline V gene. The CDR3 runs to 12 residues. The sequenced sample consisted of naive CD4+ T cells from blood. The TCR comes from a man aged 25-40 years with type 1 diabetes. The rearrangement uses TRBV10-3 and TRBJ2-7; the D is unclear. CDR3 coding DNA: TGTGCCATCAGTGAGTCGGCGCACGAGCAGTACTTC. Encoded protein: CAISESAHEQYF.